The rows below give T cell receptor beta chains drawn from one sample of a study of blood T cell repertoires in COVID-19. Clones were sequenced by immunoSEQ multiplex PCR, and TCRdb holds only the in-frame ones, with some missing. The sample comprises around 37,000 clones, around 90% of which are singletons, and around 1.8% rests with the top ten. Sequencing input: peripheral blood. The source is a man between 50 and 59 years old with active or convalescent COVID-19. The CDR3 runs from the conserved cysteine through the conserved F or W. A D gene is named only where the DNA matches it firmly.

v_call: TRBV6-2/TRBV6-3
j_call: TRBJ2-2
d_call: TRBD1
cdr3_aa: CASSSTGGVSLGELFF

v_call: TRBV5-1
j_call: TRBJ2-5
d_call: TRBD2
cdr3_aa: CASSSPGLEETQYF

v_call: TRBV5-1
j_call: TRBJ1-2
d_call: NA
cdr3_aa: CASSQQSNYGYTF

v_call: TRBV10-3
j_call: TRBJ2-7
d_call: NA
cdr3_aa: CAISKQETYEQYF

v_call: TRBV30
j_call: TRBJ2-1
d_call: NA
cdr3_aa: CAYLSGVSYNEQFF

v_call: TRBV30
j_call: TRBJ1-1
d_call: TRBD1
cdr3_aa: CAWKDRVNTEAFF

v_call: TRBV4-1
j_call: TRBJ2-1
d_call: TRBD1
cdr3_aa: CASSQSTGLIYNEQFF

v_call: TRBV7-9
j_call: TRBJ2-2
d_call: TRBD1
cdr3_aa: CASSLETGDTGELFF

v_call: TRBV29-1
j_call: TRBJ2-5
d_call: NA
cdr3_aa: CSVESQPQETQYF

v_call: TRBV7-2
j_call: TRBJ2-5
d_call: NA
cdr3_aa: CASSPGGARQETQYF

v_call: TRBV10-3
j_call: TRBJ2-1
d_call: TRBD1
cdr3_aa: CAIGTDSSYNEQFF

v_call: TRBV2
j_call: TRBJ2-2
d_call: TRBD1
cdr3_aa: CASSDGDRGNTGELFF

v_call: TRBV19
j_call: TRBJ2-5
d_call: TRBD2
cdr3_aa: CASSSATTSGQETQYF

v_call: TRBV5-6
j_call: TRBJ2-3
d_call: TRBD2
cdr3_aa: CASSLDVGGRTDTQYF

v_call: TRBV2
j_call: TRBJ1-1
d_call: NA
cdr3_aa: CASRGQTTEAFF

v_call: TRBV24-1
j_call: TRBJ2-6
d_call: TRBD2
cdr3_aa: CAVAGGGPASGANVLTF

v_call: TRBV29-1
j_call: TRBJ2-3
d_call: NA
cdr3_aa: CSVDGGSTDTQYF

v_call: TRBV9
j_call: TRBJ2-7
d_call: TRBD2
cdr3_aa: CASSEGTSESYEQYF

v_call: TRBV28
j_call: TRBJ2-1
d_call: TRBD2
cdr3_aa: CASSPSLAGVEQFF

v_call: TRBV28
j_call: TRBJ1-4
d_call: TRBD1
cdr3_aa: CASSLGDSPYEKLFF

v_call: TRBV10-3
j_call: TRBJ2-3
d_call: NA
cdr3_aa: CAISAGKAVSTDTQYF

v_call: TRBV30
j_call: TRBJ2-3
d_call: NA
cdr3_aa: CAWSGGVKGGVTDTQYF

v_call: TRBV9
j_call: TRBJ2-2
d_call: TRBD2
cdr3_aa: CASSPGLGLAGGAGELFF

v_call: TRBV13
j_call: TRBJ1-6
d_call: TRBD1
cdr3_aa: CASSFGQGSSPLHF

v_call: TRBV7-2
j_call: TRBJ2-5
d_call: NA
cdr3_aa: CASSFDRAGLQETQYF

v_call: TRBV7-8
j_call: TRBJ2-5
d_call: NA
cdr3_aa: CASSFGAGKQETQYF

v_call: TRBV30
j_call: TRBJ1-4
d_call: NA
cdr3_aa: CASETRGVREKLFF

v_call: TRBV4-2
j_call: TRBJ2-7
d_call: TRBD2
cdr3_aa: CASSPTGLAGGPPYEQYF

v_call: TRBV7-9
j_call: TRBJ1-1
d_call: NA
cdr3_aa: CASSLGLTNTEAFF

v_call: TRBV28
j_call: TRBJ1-4
d_call: NA
cdr3_aa: CASSLGQTTNEKLFF

v_call: TRBV25-1
j_call: TRBJ2-1
d_call: TRBD1
cdr3_aa: CASSDLGTGGGEQFF

v_call: TRBV4-1
j_call: TRBJ2-1
d_call: NA
cdr3_aa: CASSQEDNWEFNEQFF

v_call: TRBV11-2
j_call: TRBJ2-7
d_call: TRBD1
cdr3_aa: CASSRQGWYEQYF

v_call: TRBV4-3
j_call: TRBJ2-3
d_call: NA
cdr3_aa: CASSQEGRGGRGRTDTQYF

v_call: TRBV7-9
j_call: TRBJ2-7
d_call: NA
cdr3_aa: CASRRISDMEQYF

v_call: TRBV18
j_call: TRBJ1-4
d_call: TRBD1
cdr3_aa: CASSPTGNNEKLFF

v_call: TRBV15
j_call: TRBJ2-3
d_call: TRBD1
cdr3_aa: CATSRDGTVATDTQYF

v_call: TRBV28
j_call: TRBJ2-7
d_call: NA
cdr3_aa: CASSLFRGHYSYEQYF

v_call: TRBV10-3
j_call: TRBJ2-3
d_call: NA
cdr3_aa: CAISRTGGGDTQYF

v_call: TRBV15
j_call: TRBJ2-3
d_call: NA
cdr3_aa: CATSRDVLSTQYF

v_call: TRBV5-1
j_call: TRBJ2-7
d_call: NA
cdr3_aa: CASSSRVGSSYEQYF

v_call: TRBV13
j_call: TRBJ2-7
d_call: TRBD1
cdr3_aa: CASSSGQGNLREQYF

v_call: TRBV5-4
j_call: TRBJ1-4
d_call: TRBD1
cdr3_aa: CASSRSGQGNEKLFF

v_call: TRBV6-1
j_call: TRBJ2-7
d_call: NA
cdr3_aa: CASSGAYLSFSYEQYF

v_call: TRBV19
j_call: TRBJ2-7
d_call: NA
cdr3_aa: CASSIQDKALYEQYF

v_call: TRBV2
j_call: TRBJ2-1
d_call: TRBD1
cdr3_aa: CASSDQTGGTYNEQFF

v_call: TRBV5-1
j_call: TRBJ2-7
d_call: NA
cdr3_aa: CASSFGGPGEQYF

v_call: TRBV11-2
j_call: TRBJ1-3
d_call: NA
cdr3_aa: CASTLYGTISGNTIYF

v_call: TRBV4-3
j_call: TRBJ2-7
d_call: TRBD2
cdr3_aa: CASSQGSGTGPYEQYF

v_call: TRBV12-3/TRBV12-4
j_call: TRBJ1-1
d_call: TRBD1
cdr3_aa: CASSQTRQGAAFF

v_call: TRBV4-3
j_call: TRBJ1-5
d_call: NA
cdr3_aa: CASSQDRVSNQPQHF

v_call: TRBV6-1
j_call: TRBJ2-7
d_call: TRBD2
cdr3_aa: CASSGKPGLAGERVYEQYF